This T cell receptor beta chain was captured by sequencing in a study of T cell clonotyping in hematopoietic cell transplantation. This sample's time point: recipient sample about 28 days before transplant, after cytoreduction. The method was immunoSEQ multiplex PCR; TCRdb's version includes in-frame clones alone and lacks a portion of them. Of about 5,400 clones listed, about 88% are singletons. The source material was peripheral blood mononuclear cells, sampled before stem cell transplant. This clonotype originated in a man aged 60-69 years with acute myeloid leukemia. Some clones in this sample may be carry-over from other donors' samples.

The CDR3 sequence: CASSVASGSTDTQYF. CDR3 sequence (DNA): TGTGCCAGCAGCGTAGCTAGCGGGAGCACAGATACGCAGTATTTT. The chain links TRBV9 to TRBJ2-3; 8 nucleotides align to TRBD2. V lost 0 bases to trimming and J lost 0 bases; unmatched junction nucleotides: 0. The V gene's germline CDR1 is SGDLS and CDR2 YYNGEE. The length of the CDR3 is 15 residues.